These T cell receptor beta chains were read from a single sample in a study of blood T cell repertoires in COVID-19. TCRdb keeps only in-frame clones here, not all; method: immunoSEQ multiplex PCR. The sample contains about 240,000 clones, around 86% of which appear only once. Source material: peripheral blood. Receptor source: an older woman with active or convalescent COVID-19. Each CDR3 is given with its conserved first and last residue. Fields, in order: CDR3 length, D gene, clone size, J gene, V gene, CDR3 DNA, CDR3 protein. The D gene is left open where the match is weak. Not all rows give a size; the values are once, few, many and, for expanded clones, a class.

15 | NA | NA | TRBJ2-1 | TRBV9 | TGTGCCAGCAGGCAGGGCCAAGGTGATTACAATGAGCAGTTCTTC | CASRQGQGDYNEQFF
12 | NA | NA | TRBJ2-7 | TRBV6-2/TRBV6-3 | TGTGCCAGCAGCTCACAGAGCTACGAGCAGTACTTC | CASSSQSYEQYF
14 | NA | NA | TRBJ1-1 | TRBV10-3 | TGTGCCATCAGGGAGTCGGGCGTGAACACTGAAGCTTTCTTT | CAIRESGVNTEAFF
17 | TRBD1 | NA | TRBJ1-5 | TRBV7-2 | TGTGCCAGCAGCTTAGTGGCAGGGGGATATGACAATCAGCCCCAGCATTTT | CASSLVAGGYDNQPQHF
13 | TRBD1 | few | TRBJ1-2 | TRBV29-1 | TGCAGCGTTGCTGGTGGGACAGATTATGGCTACACCTTC | CSVAGGTDYGYTF
12 | TRBD1 | few | TRBJ1-2 | TRBV30 | TGTGCCTGGAGGGGACAGAACTATGGCTACACCTTC | CAWRGQNYGYTF
14 | NA | NA | TRBJ1-1 | TRBV7-9 | TGTGCCAGCACCCCAGGGGCAGGGAACACTGAAGCTTTCTTT | CASTPGAGNTEAFF
16 | NA | NA | TRBJ2-1 | TRBV25-1 | TGTGCCAGCAGTGAAGCCCAGGGCTTTTTGTACAATGAGCAGTTCTTC | CASSEAQGFLYNEQFF
16 | NA | NA | TRBJ1-1 | TRBV15 | TGTGCCACCAGCAGAGAACAAGGTCCCCTAGGGGGAGAAGCTTTCTTT | CATSREQGPLGGEAFF
15 | TRBD1 | NA | TRBJ2-7 | TRBV3-1/TRBV3-2 | TGTGCCAGCAGCCGGCGAGGGGGCAAGGAAAACGAGCAGTACTTC | CASSRRGGKENEQYF
15 | NA | NA | TRBJ1-2 | TRBV11-2 | TGTGCCAGCAGCTTACAGGGAGGAAGCGACTATGGCTACACCTTC | CASSLQGGSDYGYTF
14 | NA | NA | TRBJ1-1 | TRBV9 | TGTGCCAGCAAAAGGGAGATGGGAGACACTGAAGCTTTCTTT | CASKREMGDTEAFF
14 | NA | NA | TRBJ2-5 | TRBV6-5 | TGTGCCAGCAGTTACGGCAGGTTTCAAGAGACCCAGTACTTC | CASSYGRFQETQYF
15 | TRBD1 | NA | TRBJ1-6 | TRBV7-8 | TGTGCCAGCAGCTACCACAGGGGGAATAATTCACCCCTCCACTTT | CASSYHRGNNSPLHF
14 | NA | NA | TRBJ1-5 | TRBV28 | TGTGCCAGCAGTCCTTATGGAGGACCCCAGCCCCAGCATTTT | CASSPYGGPQPQHF
14 | TRBD1 | NA | TRBJ2-7 | TRBV6-2/TRBV6-3 | TGTGCCAGCAGTGAGACAGGGGGTATTTACGAGCAGTACTTC | CASSETGGIYEQYF
15 | TRBD1 | NA | TRBJ1-4 | TRBV5-4 | TGTGCCAGCAGCCCAGACAGGGGGCGAGGTGAAAAACTGTTTTTT | CASSPDRGRGEKLFF
17 | TRBD1 | few | TRBJ2-3 | TRBV4-1 | TGCGCCAGCAGCCAAGAGGCTGTAGGACAGGCTACAGATACGCAGTATTTT | CASSQEAVGQATDTQYF